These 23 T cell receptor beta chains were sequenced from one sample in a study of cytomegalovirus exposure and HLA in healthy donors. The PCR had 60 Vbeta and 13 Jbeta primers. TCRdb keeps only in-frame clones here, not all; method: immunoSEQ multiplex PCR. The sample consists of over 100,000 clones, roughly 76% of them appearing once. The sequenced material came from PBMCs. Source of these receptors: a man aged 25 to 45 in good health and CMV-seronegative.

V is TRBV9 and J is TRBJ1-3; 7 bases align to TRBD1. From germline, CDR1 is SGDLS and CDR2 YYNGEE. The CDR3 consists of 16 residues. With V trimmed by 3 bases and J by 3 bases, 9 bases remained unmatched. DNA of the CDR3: TGTGCCAGCAGCGAGGAGGGGACAGCTTTTGGAAACACCATATATTTT. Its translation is CASSEEGTAFGNTIYF.

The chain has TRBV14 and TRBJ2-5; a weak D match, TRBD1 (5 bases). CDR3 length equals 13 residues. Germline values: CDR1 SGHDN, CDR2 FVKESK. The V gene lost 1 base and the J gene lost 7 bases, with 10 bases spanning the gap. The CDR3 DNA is TGTGCCAGCAGCCAAGGGGTAACAGGGACCCAGTACTTC. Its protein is CASSQGVTGTQYF. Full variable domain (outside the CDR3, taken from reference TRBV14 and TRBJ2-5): EAGVTQFPSHSVIEKGQTVTLRCDPISGHDNLYWYRRVMGKEIKFLLHFVKESKQDESGMPNNRFLAERTGGTYSTLKVQPAELEDSGVYFCASSQGVTGTQYFGPGTRLLVL.

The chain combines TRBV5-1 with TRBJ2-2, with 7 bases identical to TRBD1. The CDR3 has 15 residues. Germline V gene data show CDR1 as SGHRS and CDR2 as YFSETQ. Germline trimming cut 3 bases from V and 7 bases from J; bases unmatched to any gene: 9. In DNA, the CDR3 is TGCGCCAGCAGCTACGGACAGGCCAGTGGCGGGGAGCTGTTTTTT. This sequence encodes CASSYGQASGGELFF.

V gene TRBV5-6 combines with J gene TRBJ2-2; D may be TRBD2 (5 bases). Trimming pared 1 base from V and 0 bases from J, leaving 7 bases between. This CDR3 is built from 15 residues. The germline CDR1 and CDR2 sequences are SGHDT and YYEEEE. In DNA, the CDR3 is TGTGCCAGCAGCTTGTTGCGGGCGAACACCGGGGAGCTGTTTTTT. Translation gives CASSLLRANTGELFF.

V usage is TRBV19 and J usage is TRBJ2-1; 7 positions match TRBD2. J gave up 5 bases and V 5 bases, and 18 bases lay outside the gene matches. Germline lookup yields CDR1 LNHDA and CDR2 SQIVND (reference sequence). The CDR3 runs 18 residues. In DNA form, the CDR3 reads TGTGCCAGTAGTCCCGGGGGGAGCGGGGCCTTTTTAAACAATGAGCAGTTCTTC. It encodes CASSPGGSGAFLNNEQFF.

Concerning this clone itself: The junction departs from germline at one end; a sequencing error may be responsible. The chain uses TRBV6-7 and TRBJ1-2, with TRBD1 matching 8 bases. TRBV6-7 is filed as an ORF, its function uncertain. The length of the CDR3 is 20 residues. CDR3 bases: TGTGCCAGCAGTTACTCGACGCCCGCAGGGGGCGACAGAAGACGGGAGAGTAGCCCTTTC. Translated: CASSYSTPAGGDRRRESSPF.

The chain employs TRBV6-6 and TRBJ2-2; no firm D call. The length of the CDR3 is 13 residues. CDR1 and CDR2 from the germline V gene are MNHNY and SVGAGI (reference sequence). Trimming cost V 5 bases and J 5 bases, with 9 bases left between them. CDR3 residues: CASSALPTGELFF. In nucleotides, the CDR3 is TGTGCCAGCAGTGCACTACCGACCGGGGAGCTGTTTTTT.

The CDR3 DNA sequence: TGTGCCAGCAGCCAGCGGGGGACGAACACCGGGGAGCTGTTTTTT. This gives the protein CASSQRGTNTGELFF. The J gene is TRBJ2-2, the V gene TRBV14; the match to TRBD2 covers 7 bases. CDR1 and CDR2 from the germline V gene are SGHDN and FVKESK. This CDR3 comprises 15 residues. V shed 3 bases, J shed 0 bases, and the junction held 1 base outside the gene matches.

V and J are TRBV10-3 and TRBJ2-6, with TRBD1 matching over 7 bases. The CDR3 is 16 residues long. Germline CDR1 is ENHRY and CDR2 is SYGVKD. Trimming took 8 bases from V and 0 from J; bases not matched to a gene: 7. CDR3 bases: TGTGCCATCTCCGGACAGGCGAGCTCTGGGGCCAACGTCCTGACTTTC. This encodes CAISGQASSGANVLTF.

CDR3 amino acids: CASSSLRSTEAFF. The CDR3 nucleotides are TGTGCCAGCAGTTCCCTTCGGTCCACTGAAGCTTTCTTT. The chain combines TRBV27 with TRBJ1-1; the D is unclear. The germline CDR1 and CDR2 sequences are MNHEY and SMNVEV (reference sequence). The CDR3 has 13 residues. V dropped 4 bases and J dropped 4 bases, with 10 bases sitting between them.

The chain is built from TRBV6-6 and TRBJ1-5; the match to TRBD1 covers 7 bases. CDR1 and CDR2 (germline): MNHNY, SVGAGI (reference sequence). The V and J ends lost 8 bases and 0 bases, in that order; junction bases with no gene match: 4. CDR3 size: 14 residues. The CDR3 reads CASATGDSNQPQHF. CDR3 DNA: TGTGCCAGCGCAACAGGGGATAGCAATCAGCCCCAGCATTTT.

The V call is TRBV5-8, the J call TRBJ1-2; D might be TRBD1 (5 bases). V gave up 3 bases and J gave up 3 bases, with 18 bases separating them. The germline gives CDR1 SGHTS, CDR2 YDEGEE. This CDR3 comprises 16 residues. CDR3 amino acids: CASSSGLSGADYGYTF. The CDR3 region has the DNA TGTGCCAGCAGCTCGGGACTCTCTGGGGCGGACTATGGCTACACCTTC.

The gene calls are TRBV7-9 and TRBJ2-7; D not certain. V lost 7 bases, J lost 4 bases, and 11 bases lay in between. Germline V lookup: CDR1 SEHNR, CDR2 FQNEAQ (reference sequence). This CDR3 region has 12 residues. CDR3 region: CASTDSVYEQYF. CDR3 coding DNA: TGTGCCAGCACTGATTCGGTATACGAGCAGTACTTC.

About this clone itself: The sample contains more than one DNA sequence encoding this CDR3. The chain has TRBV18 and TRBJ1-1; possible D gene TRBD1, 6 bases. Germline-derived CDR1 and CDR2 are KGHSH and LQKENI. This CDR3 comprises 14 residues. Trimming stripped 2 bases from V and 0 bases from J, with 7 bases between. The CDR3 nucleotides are TGTGCCAGCTCACCAGGACAGCTGAACACTGAAGCTTTCTTT. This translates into CASSPGQLNTEAFF.

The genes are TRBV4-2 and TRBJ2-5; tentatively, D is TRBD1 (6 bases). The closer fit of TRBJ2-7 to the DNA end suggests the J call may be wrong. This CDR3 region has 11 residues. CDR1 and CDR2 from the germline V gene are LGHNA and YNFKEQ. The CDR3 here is CASSLQGEQYF. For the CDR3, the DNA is TGTGCCAGCAGCTTACAGGGCGAGCAGTACTTC.

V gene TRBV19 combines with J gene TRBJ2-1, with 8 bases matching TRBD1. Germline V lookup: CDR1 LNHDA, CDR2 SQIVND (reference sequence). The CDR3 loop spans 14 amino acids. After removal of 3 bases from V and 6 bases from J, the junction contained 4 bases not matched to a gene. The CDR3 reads CASSIWTGTNEQFF. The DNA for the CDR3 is TGTGCCAGTAGTATTTGGACAGGGACCAATGAGCAGTTCTTC. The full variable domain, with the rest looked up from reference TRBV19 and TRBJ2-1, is DGGITQSPKYLFRKEGQNVTLSCEQNLNHDAMYWYRQDPGQGLRLIYYSQIVNDFQKGDIAEGYSVSREKKESFPLTVTSAQKNPTAFYLCASSIWTGTNEQFFGPGTRLTVL.

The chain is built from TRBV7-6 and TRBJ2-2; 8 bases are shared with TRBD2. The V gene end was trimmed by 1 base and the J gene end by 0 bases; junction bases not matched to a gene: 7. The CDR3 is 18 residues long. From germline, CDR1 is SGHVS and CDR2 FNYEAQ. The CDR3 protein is CASSLEGALAANTGELFF. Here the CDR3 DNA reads TGTGCCAGCAGCTTAGAAGGGGCACTAGCGGCGAACACCGGGGAGCTGTTTTTT.

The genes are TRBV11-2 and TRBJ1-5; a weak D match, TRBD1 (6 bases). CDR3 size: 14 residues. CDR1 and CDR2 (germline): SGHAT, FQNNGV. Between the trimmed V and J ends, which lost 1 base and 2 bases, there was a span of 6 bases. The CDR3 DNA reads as TGTGCCAGCAGCTTAGCAGGGGGCAATCAGCCCCAGCATTTT. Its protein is CASSLAGGNQPQHF.

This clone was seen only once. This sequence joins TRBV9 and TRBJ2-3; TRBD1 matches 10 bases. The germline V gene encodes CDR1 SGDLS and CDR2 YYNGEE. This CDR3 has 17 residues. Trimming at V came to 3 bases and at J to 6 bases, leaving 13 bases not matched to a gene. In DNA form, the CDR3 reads TGTGCCAGCAGCGGAGGGGACAGGGGCCTCCTCTTGGATACGCAGTATTTT. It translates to CASSGGDRGLLLDTQYF.

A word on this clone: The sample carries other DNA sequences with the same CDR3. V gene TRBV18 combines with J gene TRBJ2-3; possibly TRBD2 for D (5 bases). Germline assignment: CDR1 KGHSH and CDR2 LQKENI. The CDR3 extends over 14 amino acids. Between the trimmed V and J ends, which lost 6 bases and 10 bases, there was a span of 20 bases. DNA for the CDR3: TGTGCCAGCTCGCTTATTTTAACCGGGGATTCGCAGTATTTT. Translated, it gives CASSLILTGDSQYF.

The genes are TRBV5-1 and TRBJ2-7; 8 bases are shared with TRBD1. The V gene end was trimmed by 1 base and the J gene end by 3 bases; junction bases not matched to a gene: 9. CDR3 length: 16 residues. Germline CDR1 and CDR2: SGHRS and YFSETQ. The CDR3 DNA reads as TGCGCCAGCAGCTTGATTTCGCAGGGGGCCGGCTACGAGCAGTACTTC. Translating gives CASSLISQGAGYEQYF.

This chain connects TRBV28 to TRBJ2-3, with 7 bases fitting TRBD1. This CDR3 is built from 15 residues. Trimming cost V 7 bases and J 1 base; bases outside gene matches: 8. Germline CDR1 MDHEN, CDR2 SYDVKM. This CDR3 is CASTPRGFRTDTQYF. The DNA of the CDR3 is TGTGCCAGCACCCCCAGGGGGTTTCGCACAGATACGCAGTATTTT. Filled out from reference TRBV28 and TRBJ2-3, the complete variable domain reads DVKVTQSSRYLVKRTGEKVFLECVQDMDHENMFWYRQDPGLGLRLIYFSYDVKMKEKGDIPEGYSVSREKKERFSLILESASTNQTSMYLCASTPRGFRTDTQYFGPGTRLTVL.

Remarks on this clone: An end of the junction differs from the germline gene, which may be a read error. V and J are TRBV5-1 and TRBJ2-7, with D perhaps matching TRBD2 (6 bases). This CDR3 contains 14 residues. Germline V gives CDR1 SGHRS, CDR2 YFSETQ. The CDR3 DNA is TGCGCCAGCACCTTGGGTTATGGGGCGGGGGAGCAGTACTTC. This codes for CASTLGYGAGEQYF.